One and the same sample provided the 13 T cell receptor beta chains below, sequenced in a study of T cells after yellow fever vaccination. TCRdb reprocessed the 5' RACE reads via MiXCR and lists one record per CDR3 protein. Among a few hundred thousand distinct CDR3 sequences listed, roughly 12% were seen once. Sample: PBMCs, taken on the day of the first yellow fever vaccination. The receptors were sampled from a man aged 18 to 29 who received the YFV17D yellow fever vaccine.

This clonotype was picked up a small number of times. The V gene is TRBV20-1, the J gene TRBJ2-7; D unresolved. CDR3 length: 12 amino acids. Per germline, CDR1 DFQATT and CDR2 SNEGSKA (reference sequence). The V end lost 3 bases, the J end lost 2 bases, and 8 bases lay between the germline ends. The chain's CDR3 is CSARRQAYEQYF. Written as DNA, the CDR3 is TGCAGTGCTAGGCGCCAGGCCTACGAGCAGTACTTC.

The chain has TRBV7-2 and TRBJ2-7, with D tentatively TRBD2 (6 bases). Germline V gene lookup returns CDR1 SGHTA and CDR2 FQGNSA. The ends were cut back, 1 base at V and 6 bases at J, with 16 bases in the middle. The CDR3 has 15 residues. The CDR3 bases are TGTGCCAGCAGCTTAGGGGGGAGCGGGTCGGGCGAGCAGTACTTC. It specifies CASSLGGSGSGEQYF.

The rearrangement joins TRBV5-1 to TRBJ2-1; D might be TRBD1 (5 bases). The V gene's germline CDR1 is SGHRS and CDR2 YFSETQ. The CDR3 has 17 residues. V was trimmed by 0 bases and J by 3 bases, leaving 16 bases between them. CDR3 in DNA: TGCGCCAGCAGCTTGGCCAGGGTGGCTATTGACTACAATGAGCAGTTCTTC. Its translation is CASSLARVAIDYNEQFF.

CDR3 bases: TGCGCCAGCAGCTTCGGATGGACGGAAGAGACCCAGTACTTC. Its protein is CASSFGWTEETQYF. The J gene is TRBJ2-5, the V gene TRBV5-1; no reliable D call. The CDR3 extends over 14 amino acids. V was trimmed by 2 bases and J by 3 bases, leaving 11 bases between them. Germline V gene sequence: CDR1 SGHRS, CDR2 YFSETQ. The whole variable domain, remainder taken from reference TRBV5-1 and TRBJ2-5, is KAGVTQTPRYLIKTRGQQVTLSCSPISGHRSVSWYQQTPGQGLQFLFEYFSETQRNKGNFPGRFSGRQFSNSRSEMNVSTLELGDSALYLCASSFGWTEETQYFGPGTRLLVL.

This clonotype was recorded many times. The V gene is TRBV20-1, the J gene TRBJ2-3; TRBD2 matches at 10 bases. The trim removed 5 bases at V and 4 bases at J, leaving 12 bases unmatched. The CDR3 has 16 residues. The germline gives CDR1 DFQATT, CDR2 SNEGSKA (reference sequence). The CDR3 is CSAAPLGSGGADTQYF. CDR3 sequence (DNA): TGCAGTGCTGCCCCCCTAGGAAGCGGGGGGGCAGATACGCAGTATTTT.

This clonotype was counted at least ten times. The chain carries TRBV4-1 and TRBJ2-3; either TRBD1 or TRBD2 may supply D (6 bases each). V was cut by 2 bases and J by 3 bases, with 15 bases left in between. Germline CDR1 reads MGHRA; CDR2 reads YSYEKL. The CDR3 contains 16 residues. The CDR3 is CASSQNMGGGTDTQYF. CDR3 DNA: TGCGCCAGCAGCCAAAACATGGGGGGCGGGACAGATACGCAGTATTTT.

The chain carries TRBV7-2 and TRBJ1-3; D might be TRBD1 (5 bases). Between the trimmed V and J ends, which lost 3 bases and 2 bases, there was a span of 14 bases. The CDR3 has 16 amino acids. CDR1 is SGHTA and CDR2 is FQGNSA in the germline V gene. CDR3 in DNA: TGTGCCAGCAGCTTGGGCCCGGTGGGGGCTGGAAACACCATATATTTT. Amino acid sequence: CASSLGPVGAGNTIYF.

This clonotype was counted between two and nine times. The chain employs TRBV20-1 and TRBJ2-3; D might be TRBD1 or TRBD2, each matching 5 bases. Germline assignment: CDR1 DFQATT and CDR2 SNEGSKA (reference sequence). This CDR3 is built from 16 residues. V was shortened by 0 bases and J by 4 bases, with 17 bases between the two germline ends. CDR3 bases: TGCAGTGCTAGAGATTTGTACAGACCGGGGCCAGATACGCAGTATTTT. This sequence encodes CSARDLYRPGPDTQYF.

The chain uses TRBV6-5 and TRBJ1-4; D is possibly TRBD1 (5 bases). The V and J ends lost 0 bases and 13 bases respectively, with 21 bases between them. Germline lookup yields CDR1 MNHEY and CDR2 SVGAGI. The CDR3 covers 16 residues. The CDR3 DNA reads TGTGCCAGCAGTTACTCTCGACAGAAGCCGCGGGGAGTACTGTTTTTT. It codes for CASSYSRQKPRGVLFF.

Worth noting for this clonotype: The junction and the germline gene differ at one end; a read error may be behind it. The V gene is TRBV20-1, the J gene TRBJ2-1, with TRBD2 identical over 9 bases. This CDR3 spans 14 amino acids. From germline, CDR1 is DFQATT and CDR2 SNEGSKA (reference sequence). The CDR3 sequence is CNARDLAGYNEQFF. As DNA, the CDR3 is TGCAATGCTAGAGATCTAGCGGGGTACAATGAGCAGTTCTTC.

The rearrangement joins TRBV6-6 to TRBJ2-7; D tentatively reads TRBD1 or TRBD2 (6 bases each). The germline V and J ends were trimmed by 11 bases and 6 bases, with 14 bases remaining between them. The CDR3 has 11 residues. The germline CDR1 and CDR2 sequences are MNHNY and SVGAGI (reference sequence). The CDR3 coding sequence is TGTGCCTCCTGGGGGGCGGTCGAGCAGTACTTC. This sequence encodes CASWGAVEQYF.

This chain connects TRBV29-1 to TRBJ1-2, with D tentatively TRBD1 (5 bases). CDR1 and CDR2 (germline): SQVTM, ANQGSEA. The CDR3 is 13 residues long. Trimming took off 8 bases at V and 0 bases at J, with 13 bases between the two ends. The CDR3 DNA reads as TGCAGCACCTGGGCAGGGACTAACTATGGCTACACCTTC. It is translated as CSTWAGTNYGYTF.

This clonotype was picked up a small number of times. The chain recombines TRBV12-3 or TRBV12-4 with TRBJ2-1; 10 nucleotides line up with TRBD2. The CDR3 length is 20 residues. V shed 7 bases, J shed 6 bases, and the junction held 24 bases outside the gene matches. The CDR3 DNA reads TGTGCCAGCACTTTTCCGGGGGTAGCGGGGGGCAAAGGGGTTCGCAATGAGCAGTTCTTC. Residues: CASTFPGVAGGKGVRNEQFF.